Listed below are T cell receptor beta chains from one sample, sequenced in a study of cytomegalovirus exposure and HLA in healthy donors. The table came from immunoSEQ multiplex PCR; TCRdb's copy has only in-frame clones and leaves some out. The sample lists about 130,000 clones, around 72% occurring once. The sample consisted of PBMCs. The receptor set was obtained from a human donor in good health. Both conserved end residues are part of each CDR3. A D gene is named only where the DNA matches it firmly. The size field is filled for only some rows; it gives once, few, many or a size class.

D gene | J gene | clone size | V gene | CDR3 DNA | CDR3 protein
. | TRBJ1-1 | once | TRBV2 | TGTGCCAGCGCCCCCCAGGGAACTGAAGCTTTCTTT | CASAPQGTEAFF
TRBD1 | TRBJ2-7 | . | TRBV6-6 | TGTGCCAGCAGTCGACAGGGGGTAAGCGAGCAGTACTTC | CASSRQGVSEQYF
TRBD2 | TRBJ2-3 | . | TRBV9 | TGTGCCAGCAGCGTACTAGCGGCTAGCACAGATACGCAGTATTTT | CASSVLAASTDTQYF
TRBD2 | TRBJ2-1 | . | TRBV9 | TGTGCCAGCAGCGTAGACCTAGCGGGTGGAAATGAGCAGTTCTTC | CASSVDLAGGNEQFF
TRBD1 | TRBJ1-1 | . | TRBV27 | TGTGCCAGCAGGGAGACAGGGAAGAACACTGAAGCTTTCTTT | CASRETGKNTEAFF
TRBD2 | TRBJ2-3 | once | TRBV27 | TGTGCCAGCGGCCTAGCGGGAGGGCCCACTAGCACAGATACGCAGTATTTT | CASGLAGGPTSTDTQYF
. | TRBJ1-1 | few | TRBV7-2 | TGTGCCAGCAGCCTGAAAGGGGGACACGCTGAAGCTTTCTTT | CASSLKGGHAEAFF
. | TRBJ2-7 | once | TRBV27 | TGTGCCAGCAGTTTATCGATCGGTGCTTCAACCTACGAGCAGTACTTC | CASSLSIGASTYEQYF
. | TRBJ1-2 | once | TRBV5-5 | TGTGCCAGCAGCTTGGACAGGGTGGGTGGCTACACCTTC | CASSLDRVGGYTF
. | TRBJ2-7 | . | TRBV7-3 | TGTGCCAGCAGCTTACAGGGAGGAGGGAAATACGAGCAGTACTTC | CASSLQGGGKYEQYF
. | TRBJ2-7 | . | TRBV14 | TGTGCCAGCAGCCCCGGGACAAGGGTCGAGCAGTACTTC | CASSPGTRVEQYF
. | TRBJ1-1 | few | TRBV5-8 | TGTGCCAGCAGCAATCCCAGGGGGAACACTGAAGCTTTCTTT | CASSNPRGNTEAFF
. | TRBJ2-7 | . | TRBV11-3 | TGTGCCAGCAGCTCACAGGGCAGCCCCGAGCAGTACTTC | CASSSQGSPEQYF
. | TRBJ1-1 | . | TRBV19 | TGTGCCAGTAGTATCAGGCGGGGGGGCTACGGCATGAACACTGAAGCTTTCTTT | CASSIRRGGYGMNTEAFF
TRBD2 | TRBJ2-3 | . | TRBV10-3 | TGTGCCATCAGCCCACTAGCGGGGGCTAGCACAGATACGCAGTATTTT | CAISPLAGASTDTQYF
TRBD1 | TRBJ2-5 | few | TRBV29-1 | TGCAGCGCCCTGGACAGGGGGGTCCAAGAGACCCAGTACTTC | CSALDRGVQETQYF
TRBD2 | TRBJ2-7 | few | TRBV6-5 | TGTGCCAGCCGGCGGGAGAAGTCCTACGAGCAGTACTTC | CASRREKSYEQYF
. | TRBJ2-7 | . | TRBV20-1 | TGCTCTGCTAGAAGAGTATACGAGCAGTACTTC | CSARRVYEQYF